This T cell receptor beta chain is drawn from a study of technical replicates of blood from a handful of donors. Sequenced by immunoSEQ multiplex PCR; TCRdb stores in-frame clones only, minus some. The table includes about 73,000 clones, roughly 90% detected once. The CDR3 has 12 amino acids. CDR1 SNHLY and CDR2 FYNNEI come from the germline V gene. The V and J ends lost 6 bases and 6 bases respectively, with 12 bases between them. The genes are TRBV2 and TRBJ2-7, with D possibly matching TRBD2 (5 bases). This clonotype was obtained from a human donor in good health. Some clones in this sample may be carry-over from other donors' samples. The sample was PBMCs. The CDR3 DNA reads TGTGCCAGCAGCGCCGACCGGGGCGAGCAGTACTTC. Translating it yields CASSADRGEQYF. The whole variable domain, filled in from reference TRBV2 and TRBJ2-7, reads EPEVTQTPSHQVTQMGQEVILRCVPISNHLYFYWYRQILGQKVEFLVSFYNNEISEKSEIFDDQFSVERPDGSNFTLKIRSTKLEDSAMYFCASSADRGEQYFGPGTRLTVT.